The 29 T cell receptor beta chains reported below all come from one sample, sequenced in a study of identical twins. TCRdb re-called the 5' RACE reads with MiXCR, one entry per CDR3 protein. The sample holds about 920,000 distinct CDR3 sequences, about 12% seen once. Separately, the same data were catalogued under a study of yellow fever vaccine responses in identical twins.

The source material was PBMCs. These receptor sequences come from a woman aged 18-30 years in good health.

This chain joins TRBV29-1 and TRBJ1-2; D call uncertain. CDR1 and CDR2 (germline): SQVTM, ANQGSEA. The CDR3 length is 13 residues. The V end was cut by 1 base, the J end by 1 base, with 7 bases between. The CDR3 is CSVEASYNYGYTF. In nucleotides, the CDR3 is TGCAGCGTTGAAGCCAGTTATAACTATGGCTACACCTTC. Full variable domain (missing parts from reference TRBV29-1 and TRBJ1-2): SAVISQKPSRDICQRGTSLTIQCQVDSQVTMMFWYRQQPGQSLTLIATANQGSEATYESGFVIDKFPISRPNLTFSTLTVSNMSPEDSSIYLCSVEASYNYGYTFGSGTRLTVV.

This sequence joins TRBV11-3 and TRBJ2-1; D not resolved. V dropped 0 bases and J dropped 9 bases, with 12 bases sitting between them. Germline loops: CDR1 SGHNT, CDR2 YENEEA. The CDR3 is 14 amino acids. In nucleotides, the CDR3 is TGTGCCAGCAGCTTAGATGGCCTCAGTACTGAGCAGTTCTTC. Protein product: CASSLDGLSTEQFF.

This clonotype was detected many times. The chain combines TRBV15 with TRBJ2-6; no clear D gene. CDR1 and CDR2 from the germline V gene are LNHNV and YYDKDF (reference sequence). This CDR3 is 15 amino acids long. The V gene lost 0 bases and the J gene lost 2 bases, with 5 bases spanning the gap. In DNA form, the CDR3 reads TGTGCCACCAGCAGAGAGGGAACTGGGGCCAACGTCCTGACTTTC. This translates into CATSREGTGANVLTF.

This clonotype was recorded a few times. The chain uses TRBV12-3 or TRBV12-4 and TRBJ1-2; 7 bases agree with TRBD1. CDR3 length: 16 amino acids. V shed 7 bases, J shed 1 base, and the junction held 12 bases outside the gene matches. The DNA for the CDR3 is TGTGCCAGCACGAGGACCCGGGACAGCCTTAACTATGGCTACACCTTC. Translating gives CASTRTRDSLNYGYTF.

This clonotype came up a few times. The V gene is TRBV24-1, the J gene TRBJ1-1, with D perhaps matching TRBD1 (6 bases). This CDR3 has 13 residues. CDR1 is KGHDR, CDR2 SFDVKD, per germline. Trimming shortened V by 7 bases and J by 4 bases, and 12 bases separated the two germline ends. CDR3 DNA: TGTGCCACCAGCAGGGGATACGGCACTGAAGCTTTCTTT. Translating it yields CATSRGYGTEAFF.

This clonotype came up many times. The rearrangement links TRBV5-1 to TRBJ1-5, with D possibly TRBD1 on 5 matching bases. CDR1 is SGHRS and CDR2 is YFSETQ in the germline V gene. CDR3 length: 16 amino acids. The V and J ends lost 0 bases and 0 bases respectively, with 10 bases between them. CDR3 nucleotide sequence: TGCGCCAGCAGCTTGGCCCCGACAGATAGCAATCAGCCCCAGCATTTT. As protein: CASSLAPTDSNQPQHF.

The chain uses TRBV24-1 and TRBJ2-1; 7 bases match TRBD2. This CDR3 has 16 amino acids. Germline-derived CDR1 and CDR2 are KGHDR and SFDVKD. The V segment lost 0 bases and the J segment 9 bases; nucleotides outside the gene matches: 10. CDR3 sequence: CATSDLASGNRGEQFF. CDR3 in DNA: TGTGCCACCAGTGATTTGGCCAGCGGGAACCGCGGTGAGCAGTTCTTC.

This clonotype occurred a few times. This sequence joins TRBV5-4 and TRBJ2-5, with D possibly being TRBD1 (6 bases). This CDR3 has 17 residues. Germline CDR1 is SGHNT and CDR2 is YYREEE (reference sequence). Trimming pared 0 bases from V and 4 bases from J, leaving 19 bases between. The CDR3 protein is CASSLVGRTVTRETQYF. The CDR3 DNA sequence: TGTGCCAGCAGCTTGGTGGGAAGGACAGTGACGAGAGAGACCCAGTACTTC.

This clonotype was detected ten times or more. One end of the junction is discordant with germline, which a read error may explain. This chain joins TRBV4-1 and TRBJ2-7, with D unclear. Germline V gives CDR1 MGHRA, CDR2 YSYEKL. This CDR3 has 11 residues. The CDR3 loop is CASSQNYEQYF. CDR3 nucleotides: TGTGCCAGCAGCCAAAACTACGAGCAGTACTTC.

This clonotype was counted only a few times. The chain recombines TRBV20-1 with TRBJ2-7; 7 nucleotides line up with TRBD2. Trimming at V came to 3 bases and at J to 5 bases, leaving 7 bases not matched to a gene. The CDR3 length is 13 residues. The germline V gene has CDR1 DFQATT and CDR2 SNEGSKA (reference sequence). CDR3 sequence: CSARSSGVDEQYF. CDR3 in DNA: TGCAGTGCTAGGAGCAGCGGGGTGGACGAGCAGTACTTC.

This clonotype was counted only a few times. The gene calls are TRBV11-3 and TRBJ2-7; D is unresolved. CDR3 size: 14 residues. V gave up 0 bases and J gave up 2 bases, with 8 bases separating them. Germline assignment: CDR1 SGHNT and CDR2 YENEEA. CDR3 nucleotide sequence: TGTGCCAGCAGCTTAGACCTCCCCCCCTACGAGCAGTACTTC. Translated: CASSLDLPPYEQYF. The full variable domain, its missing parts supplied by reference TRBV11-3 and TRBJ2-7, is EAGVVQSPRYKIIEKKQPVAFWCNPISGHNTLYWYLQNLGQGPELLIRYENEEAVDDSQLPKDRFSAERLKGVDSTLKIQPAELGDSAVYLCASSLDLPPYEQYFGPGTRLTVT.

This clonotype was seen at least ten times. CDR3 sequence reads: CATSRSQGAGGYTF. The DNA for the CDR3 is TGTGCCACCAGCAGATCCCAGGGGGCTGGTGGCTACACCTTC. The chain has TRBV15 and TRBJ1-2; 8 bases align to TRBD1. V lost 2 bases to trimming and J lost 7 bases; unmatched junction nucleotides: 6. The CDR3 totals 14 residues. Germline V gives CDR1 LNHNV, CDR2 YYDKDF (reference sequence).

The sample holds many counts of this clonotype. The gene calls are TRBV5-1 and TRBJ2-2; 10 bases align to TRBD2. The CDR3 runs to 17 residues. V was clipped by 6 bases and J by 3 bases; unmatched bases: 11. The germline V gene has CDR1 SGHRS and CDR2 YFSETQ. The CDR3 reads CASTPRSGGDHTGELFF. In nucleotides, the CDR3 is TGCGCCAGCACCCCTCGAAGCGGGGGGGATCACACCGGGGAGCTGTTTTTT.

This clonotype has a count of ten or more. This chain joins TRBV7-3 and TRBJ2-5, with TRBD1 identical over 9 bases. The germline V gene encodes CDR1 SGHTA and CDR2 FQGTGA. The J segment lost 3 bases and the V segment lost 2 bases, leaving 4 bases of the junction unmatched. The CDR3 totals 15 residues. The CDR3 region is CASSLWGTGKETQYF. CDR3 sequence (DNA): TGTGCCAGCAGCTTATGGGGGACAGGGAAAGAGACCCAGTACTTC.

Many counts were recorded for this clonotype. The V call is TRBV7-9, the J call TRBJ1-2; TRBD1 aligns across 8 bases. J gave up 0 bases and V 6 bases, and 6 bases lay outside the gene matches. The germline CDR1 and CDR2 sequences are SEHNR and FQNEAQ (reference sequence). This CDR3 has 15 residues. The CDR3 DNA reads as TGTGCCAGCAGACCCGGGACAGGAGCTAACTATGGCTACACCTTC. This codes for CASRPGTGANYGYTF.

The V call is TRBV28, the J call TRBJ2-3; 12 bases line up with TRBD2. The CDR3 totals 14 residues. Trimming removed 10 bases from V and 3 bases from J; junction bases left unmatched: 5. CDR1 and CDR2 (germline): MDHEN, SYDVKM. Here the CDR3 DNA reads TGTGCCACCCTAGCGGGGGGGGGTACAGATACGCAGTATTTT. It codes for CATLAGGGTDTQYF.

This clonotype has at least ten counts. The chain couples TRBV12-3 or TRBV12-4 to TRBJ1-2, with 7 bases identical to TRBD1. The V and J ends lost 6 bases and 3 bases, in that order; junction bases with no gene match: 4. The CDR3 covers 13 residues. The DNA of the CDR3 is TGTGCCAGCAGGCGGGACAGATACTATGGCTACACCTTC. Amino acids: CASRRDRYYGYTF.

This clonotype has only a few counts. J is TRBJ2-1 and V is TRBV24-1, with 10 bases matching TRBD2. J gave up 5 bases and V 7 bases, and 7 bases lay outside the gene matches. Germline V gene sequence: CDR1 KGHDR, CDR2 SFDVKD. The CDR3 runs 15 residues. CDR3 in DNA: TGTGCCACCAGCCCTAGCGGGAGCCCTAACAATGAGCAGTTCTTC. It codes for CATSPSGSPNNEQFF.

This clonotype was seen more than once but under ten times. J is TRBJ2-7 and V is TRBV27; D is undetermined. The germline CDR1 and CDR2 sequences are MNHEY and SMNVEV (reference sequence). V lost 8 bases, J lost 1 base, and 12 bases lay in between. The CDR3 totals 13 residues. For the CDR3, the DNA is TGTGCCAGCGCGGTTTGGGGATCCTACGAGCAGTACTTC. This codes for CASAVWGSYEQYF.

This chain joins TRBV28 and TRBJ1-1; D remains ambiguous. Germline values: CDR1 MDHEN, CDR2 SYDVKM. CDR3 length equals 14 residues. V lost 6 bases, J lost 1 base, and 12 bases lay in between. CDR3 DNA sequence: TGTGCCAGCAGGTACCGGGCCCCGAACACTGAAGCTTTCTTT. Encoded protein: CASRYRAPNTEAFF.

This chain links TRBV9 with TRBJ2-7, with unresolved D. Germline CDR1 and CDR2: SGDLS and YYNGEE. The CDR3 covers 15 residues. V was cut by 4 bases and J by 3 bases, with 17 bases left in between. In DNA, the CDR3 is TGTGCCAGCAGCCCCACCGGTGGCGCCGACTACGAGCAGTACTTC. It codes for CASSPTGGADYEQYF.

V usage is TRBV9 and J usage is TRBJ1-3; no clear D. The CDR3 totals 17 residues. Trimming removed 0 bases at V and 0 bases at J, with 13 bases between. Germline CDR1 is SGDLS and CDR2 is YYNGEE. CDR3 region: CASSVGGQPSSGNTIYF. CDR3 DNA sequence: TGTGCCAGCAGCGTAGGAGGGCAGCCGAGCTCTGGAAACACCATATATTTT.

This clonotype was seen a few times. The chain carries TRBV20-1 and TRBJ1-1; TRBD1 agrees at 8 bases. V shed 0 bases and J 4 bases; nucleotides not matched to a gene: 7. Germline V gene sequence: CDR1 DFQATT, CDR2 SNEGSKA (reference sequence). The CDR3 consists of 15 residues. CDR3 bases: TGCAGTGCTAGAGATCATCAGGGGGCCGGCACTGAAGCTTTCTTT. This sequence encodes CSARDHQGAGTEAFF.

In its sample, this clonotype was seen a few times. The chain employs TRBV20-1 and TRBJ2-3; 7 bases line up with TRBD2. CDR3 size: 14 residues. The ends lost 5 bases at V and 3 bases at J; junction bases unmatched: 8. CDR1 is DFQATT, CDR2 SNEGSKA, per germline (reference sequence). The CDR3 region is CSAGSLGGTDTQYF. The CDR3 DNA reads TGCAGTGCTGGCTCTTTGGGGGGGACAGATACGCAGTATTTT.

This clonotype was recorded a few times. The chain links TRBV2 to TRBJ2-5; 9 nucleotides line up with TRBD2. The germline V gene encodes CDR1 SNHLY and CDR2 FYNNEI. V trimming: 3 bases; J trimming: 4 bases; junction bases outside the gene matches: 15. CDR3 length: 18 amino acids. CDR3 sequence (DNA): TGTGCCAGCAGTGAGCCCGCGGGACTAGCTCGTTTTGGAGAGACCCAGTACTTC. Its translation is CASSEPAGLARFGETQYF.

The chain employs TRBV18 and TRBJ2-7, with D possibly being TRBD1 (6 bases). Germline-derived CDR1 and CDR2 are KGHSH and LQKENI. V was trimmed by 1 base and J by 3 bases, leaving 16 bases between them. The CDR3 has 16 amino acids. The DNA of the CDR3 is TGTGCCAGCTCACCACGTCAGGCCAGGGGTAACTACGAGCAGTACTTC. This codes for CASSPRQARGNYEQYF.

This clonotype was counted only a few times. The chain recombines TRBV12-3 or TRBV12-4 with TRBJ2-5; 13 bases align to TRBD2. V shed 6 bases, J shed 5 bases, and the junction held 9 bases outside the gene matches. There are 16 residues in the CDR3. CDR3 nucleotides: TGTGCCAGCAGACGAGGGACTAGCGGGATCCGGGAGACCCAGTACTTC. Translation: CASRRGTSGIRETQYF.

The rearrangement joins TRBV7-9 to TRBJ1-2; D is unclear. V shed 4 bases and J shed 1 base, with 16 bases lying between them. The CDR3 consists of 16 residues. Looked up from germline, CDR1 is SEHNR and CDR2 is FQNEAQ (reference sequence). The CDR3 spells CASSSAGHILNYGYTF. CDR3 sequence (DNA): TGTGCCAGCAGCTCAGCTGGGCACATACTTAACTATGGCTACACCTTC.

This rearrangement joins TRBV27 to TRBJ1-6; D is ambiguous. The V and J ends lost 8 bases and 9 bases respectively, with 17 bases between them. Per the germline V gene, CDR1 is MNHEY and CDR2 is SMNVEV (reference sequence). This CDR3 has 14 amino acids. As DNA, the CDR3 is TGTGCCAGCGGCTATTGGATGTTGGGTTCACCCCTCCACTTT. Protein: CASGYWMLGSPLHF.